A single sample is the source of the 18 T cell receptor beta chains below, sequenced in a study of CD8+ T cells in alopecia areata. Sequencing templates came from extracted RNA that was reverse transcribed into cDNA. The table came from immunoSEQ multiplex PCR; TCRdb's copy has only in-frame clones and leaves some out. The table records some 180,000 clones, 50% to 70% of them present only once. The source was CD4+ T cells sorted from blood, collected at week 0. These receptors were collected from a human donor with alopecia areata.

This chain connects TRBV18 to TRBJ2-3; D gene ambiguous. The V and J ends lost 3 bases and 4 bases respectively, with 11 bases between them. Germline values: CDR1 KGHSH, CDR2 LQKENI. The CDR3 runs to 14 residues. The CDR3 loop reads CASSPMFTSDTQYF. The CDR3 DNA reads as TGTGCCAGCTCACCGATGTTCACGTCAGATACGCAGTATTTT.

The sample holds a few counts of this clone. The chain joins TRBV29-1 to TRBJ1-2; D perhaps matches TRBD1 (5 bases). V was shortened by 3 bases and J by 5 bases, with 10 bases between the two germline ends. The CDR3 runs 12 residues. CDR1 and CDR2 (germline): SQVTM, ANQGSEA. CDR3 in amino acids: CSVDAAGYGYTF. The DNA for the CDR3 is TGCAGCGTTGACGCAGCAGGGTATGGCTACACCTTC.

The chain joins TRBV7-2 to TRBJ2-7, with 7 bases fitting TRBD1. With V trimmed by 4 bases and J by 3 bases, 3 bases remained unmatched. Per the germline V gene, CDR1 is SGHTA and CDR2 is FQGNSA. The CDR3 is 13 amino acids. The CDR3: CASSSGQNYEQYF. CDR3 nucleotide sequence: TGTGCCAGCAGCTCGGGACAGAACTACGAGCAGTACTTC.

The rearrangement links TRBV30 to TRBJ2-7; D is ambiguous. Looked up from germline, CDR1 is GTSNPN and CDR2 is SVGIG (reference sequence). The CDR3 has 13 residues. Deletions cut 4 bases from V and 6 bases from J, with 16 bases between. The CDR3 loop reads CAWKLGYWGEQYF. In DNA, the CDR3 is TGTGCCTGGAAACTCGGGTACTGGGGCGAGCAGTACTTC.

The V call is TRBV30, the J call TRBJ2-3; D not certain. The V end lost 2 bases, the J end lost 6 bases, and 9 bases lay between the germline ends. The germline V gene has CDR1 GTSNPN and CDR2 SVGIG (reference sequence). The CDR3 is 12 residues long. CDR3 sequence reads: CAWSNSADTQYF. The CDR3 nucleotides read TGTGCCTGGAGTAACAGCGCCGATACGCAGTATTTT.

This chain joins TRBV30 and TRBJ1-4, with 9 nucleotides matching TRBD1. From germline, CDR1 is GTSNPN and CDR2 SVGIG (reference sequence). This CDR3 contains 17 residues. J was trimmed by 6 bases and V by 0 bases; bases with no gene match: 11. CDR3 nucleotide sequence: TGTGCCTGGAGTGTAGCGAGAACAACAGGGGGCCATGAAAAACTGTTTTTT. As protein: CAWSVARTTGGHEKLFF. Full variable domain (missing parts from reference TRBV30 and TRBJ1-4): SQTIHQWPATLVQPVGSPLSLECTVEGTSNPNLYWYRQAAGRGLQLLFYSVGIGQISSEVPQNLSASRPQDRQFILSSKKLLLSDSGFYLCAWSVARTTGGHEKLFFGSGTQLSVL.

This clone was observed a few times. This chain links TRBV4-2 with TRBJ2-1; D may be TRBD1 or TRBD2 (5 bases each). Germline-derived CDR1 and CDR2 are LGHNA and YNFKEQ. This CDR3 is built from 16 residues. V was cut by 5 bases and J by 0 bases, with 14 bases left in between. The CDR3 region has the DNA TGTGCCAGCAGCAACACGGGGCGAAGCTCCTACAATGAGCAGTTCTTC. The encoded protein is CASSNTGRSSYNEQFF.

The V gene is TRBV30, the J gene TRBJ1-2; 7 bases match TRBD1. Trimming took 1 base from V and 11 from J; bases not matched to a gene: 7. Germline-derived CDR1 and CDR2 are GTSNPN and SVGIG (reference sequence). The CDR3 consists of 12 residues. This chain's CDR3 is CAWSAGQHVYTF. CDR3 nucleotides: TGTGCCTGGAGTGCGGGACAGCACGTTTACACCTTC.

The J gene is TRBJ1-4, the V gene TRBV29-1, with D possibly being TRBD1 (5 bases). The length of the CDR3 is 13 residues. Trimming cost V 3 bases and J 7 bases, with 12 bases left between them. The germline CDR1 and CDR2 sequences are SQVTM and ANQGSEA. CDR3 DNA: TGCAGCGTTGAGCGGGACGGGATTGAAAAACTGTTTTTT. As protein: CSVERDGIEKLFF.

In regard to this clone: At one of its ends the junction is not consistent with the germline gene, which may arise from a read error. This chain joins TRBV30 and TRBJ2-5; a possible D gene is TRBD2 (5 bases). The CDR3 runs to 11 residues. CDR1 is GTSNPN, CDR2 SVGIG, per germline (reference sequence). The CDR3 here is CAWTRQETQYF. For the CDR3, the DNA is TGTGCTTGGACTCGACAAGAGACCCAGTACTTC.

The genes are TRBV6-5 and TRBJ1-2; D might be TRBD1 (5 bases). Germline assignment: CDR1 MNHEY and CDR2 SVGAGI. Trimming cost V 5 bases and J 4 bases, with 11 bases left between them. The CDR3 consists of 13 residues. The CDR3 nucleotides read TGTGCCAGCAGTCGGGACGGGCTCTATGGCTACACCTTC. This gives the protein CASSRDGLYGYTF.

The V gene is TRBV2, the J gene TRBJ1-5, with D possibly TRBD1 on 5 matching bases. Germline loops: CDR1 SNHLY, CDR2 FYNNEI. Trimming left V 8 bases short and J 5 bases short, with 13 bases between. This CDR3 region has 13 residues. This chain's CDR3 is CASDGGLDQPQHF. CDR3 in DNA: TGTGCCAGCGACGGGGGTCTCGATCAGCCCCAGCATTTT.

The chain combines TRBV5-5 with TRBJ2-7; 9 nucleotides agree with TRBD1. Per the germline V gene, CDR1 is SGHKS and CDR2 is YYEKEE (reference sequence). This CDR3 has 16 residues. The V segment lost 3 bases and the J segment 0 bases; nucleotides outside the gene matches: 7. CDR3 nucleotides: TGTGCCAGCAGCTCCGTGGACAGGGGTCGCTCCTACGAGCAGTACTTC. Encoded protein: CASSSVDRGRSYEQYF.

The gene calls are TRBV7-3 and TRBJ2-1; D unresolved. The CDR3 extends over 13 amino acids. V was trimmed by 1 base and J by 5 bases, leaving 6 bases between them. Germline CDR1 SGHTA, CDR2 FQGTGA. The CDR3 reads CASSLNWNNEQFF. The CDR3 bases are TGTGCCAGCAGCTTAAATTGGAACAATGAGCAGTTCTTC.

This sequence joins TRBV4-1 and TRBJ1-2; 7 bases are a match to TRBD1. This CDR3 is 16 amino acids long. The ends lost 4 bases at V and 4 bases at J; junction bases unmatched: 12. The germline V gene encodes CDR1 MGHRA and CDR2 YSYEKL. CDR3 DNA sequence: TGCGCCAGCAGCCCCTTTCGGGACAGTTTCCCCTATGGCTACACCTTC. Protein sequence: CASSPFRDSFPYGYTF.

The V and J genes are TRBV30 and TRBJ1-5, with D hard to call. Trimming stripped 2 bases from V and 2 bases from J, with 10 bases between. The CDR3 runs to 14 residues. Germline CDR1 is GTSNPN and CDR2 is SVGIG (reference sequence). This CDR3 reads CAWSPDAGNQPQHF. The CDR3 nucleotides are TGTGCCTGGAGTCCTGACGCCGGCAATCAGCCCCAGCATTTT.

The table lists this clone with a few counts. The same CDR3 also results from other DNA sequences found in this sample. This chain links TRBV5-1 with TRBJ2-3; weak D call: TRBD1 (6 bases). The CDR3 is 14 amino acids. V was pared by 2 bases and J by 0 bases, with 7 bases between. Per the germline V gene, CDR1 is SGHRS and CDR2 is YFSETQ. The CDR3 DNA follows: TGCGCCAGCAGCTTACAGGGTAGCACAGATACGCAGTATTTT. It specifies CASSLQGSTDTQYF.

The chain has TRBV29-1 and TRBJ2-3, with D tentatively TRBD1 (5 bases). CDR3 length equals 13 residues. Germline V gene lookup returns CDR1 SQVTM and CDR2 ANQGSEA. Trimming shortened V by 4 bases and J by 2 bases, and 10 bases separated the two germline ends. The CDR3 protein is CSVGGRDTDTQYF. In nucleotides, the CDR3 is TGCAGCGTTGGGGGCAGAGACACAGATACGCAGTATTTT.